These 6 T cell receptor beta chains originate from one sample sequenced in a study of blood T cell repertoires in COVID-19. Profiling relied on immunoSEQ multiplex PCR, and the TCRdb table lists in-frame clones only, not all of them. The sample contains 250,000 to 300,000 clones, about 88% of which appear only once. Input material: peripheral blood. The receptors were gathered from a woman aged 40 to 55 who had recovered from COVID-19.

This chain links TRBV29-1 with TRBJ2-7, with a weak D call TRBD2 (5 bases). This CDR3 has 12 amino acids. The V and J ends lost 4 bases and 5 bases respectively, with 12 bases between them. Germline CDR1 reads SQVTM; CDR2 reads ANQGSEA. This chain's CDR3 is CSVVPGVDEQYF. In nucleotides, the CDR3 is TGCAGCGTTGTCCCCGGGGTAGACGAGCAGTACTTC.

This chain uses TRBV10-1 with TRBJ1-2; 8 bases align to TRBD1. Looked up from germline, CDR1 is WNHNN and CDR2 is SYGVQD (reference sequence). Unmatched junction bases numbered 3, after V lost 2 bases and J lost 7 bases. CDR3 length: 13 amino acids. For the CDR3, the DNA is TGCGCCAGCAGTGAGGCAGGGGGCGTTGGCTACACCTTC. It codes for CASSEAGGVGYTF.

The chain is built from TRBV11-2 and TRBJ1-2, with TRBD1 matching 7 bases. Germline-derived CDR1 and CDR2 are SGHAT and FQNNGV. The length of the CDR3 is 15 residues. The V segment lost 2 bases and the J segment 6 bases; nucleotides outside the gene matches: 9. CDR3 in DNA: TGTGCCAGCAGCTTAATCCCTACAGGGGAGAATGGCTACACCTTC. As protein: CASSLIPTGENGYTF.

This sequence joins TRBV10-3 and TRBJ1-4; 9 nucleotides match TRBD1. This CDR3 has 15 amino acids. Germline V gene sequence: CDR1 ENHRY, CDR2 SYGVKD. J gave up 5 bases and V 7 bases, and 8 bases lay outside the gene matches. In DNA form, the CDR3 reads TGTGCCATCACCAACGGACAGGGGCGGAATGAAAAACTGTTTTTT. It codes for CAITNGQGRNEKLFF.

This clone was observed a few times. The chain carries TRBV7-8 and TRBJ2-7; D may be TRBD2 (6 bases). CDR1 and CDR2 (germline): SGHVS, FQNEAQ. The V and J ends lost 5 bases and 4 bases respectively, with 9 bases between them. The length of the CDR3 is 12 residues. The DNA of the CDR3 is TGTGCCAGCAGCCGGGCGGGGTACGAGCAGTACTTC. Translated, it gives CASSRAGYEQYF.

V gene TRBV27 combines with J gene TRBJ2-3, with unresolved D. This CDR3 spans 12 amino acids. Looked up from germline, CDR1 is MNHEY and CDR2 is SMNVEV (reference sequence). The V end lost 5 bases, the J end lost 5 bases, and 8 bases lay between the germline ends. CDR3 sequence reads: CASSRSLDTQYF. In nucleotides, the CDR3 is TGTGCCAGCAGTCGGAGCCTAGATACGCAGTATTTT.